This TCR beta chain was identified during a study of blood T cell repertoires in COVID-19. Study in general: Material from acute and convalescent COVID-19 was sourced from the United States, Italy and Spain. T cells, B-cell-depleted T cells, or PBMCs supplied cDNA or gDNA.

Sequencing used immunoSEQ multiplex PCR; TCRdb keeps in-frame clones, though not all of them. Of 5,500 to 6,500 clones detected, approximately 90% appear once; the ten largest clones hold around 7%. V shed 4 bases, J shed 6 bases, and the junction held 10 bases outside the gene matches. The CDR3 is 16 amino acids. Per the germline V gene, CDR1 is SGHRS and CDR2 is YFSETQ. The chain carries TRBV5-1 and TRBJ2-7, with 13 positions matching TRBD2. Source material: peripheral blood. The clonotype was recovered from a human donor in a cohort sampled during active COVID-19. The CDR3 is CASSPRPGLAGVEQYF. The DNA for the CDR3 is TGCGCCAGCAGCCCCCGACCTGGACTAGCGGGAGTCGAGCAGTACTTC.